This T cell receptor beta chain stems from a study of shared clonotypes between healthy human individuals. Looking at the study overall: Per donor, CD8 memory used one plate, CD8 naive used two, CD4 memory used three and CD4 naive used three.

Clones were sequenced by immunoSEQ multiplex PCR, and TCRdb holds only the in-frame ones, with some missing. In the table there are nearly 1 million clones, 76% of which are singletons. Germline CDR1 reads ENHRY; CDR2 reads SYGVKD. The length of the CDR3 is 11 residues. Trimming pared 6 bases from V and 5 bases from J, leaving 6 bases between. The chain is built from TRBV10-3 and TRBJ2-3; D call uncertain. The TCR sequence derives from a man between 18 and 35 years old in good health. What was sequenced was memory CD4+ T cells sorted from blood. Indicated subset: CD45RA-negative fraction. CDR3 DNA sequence: TGTGCCATCAGATTTGAAGATACGCAGTATTTT. Translation: CAIRFEDTQYF.